Following are 4 T cell receptor beta chains from one sample sequenced in a study of human T cells and chemical hapten exposure. TCRdb fed the RACE reads into MiXCR, producing one record per CDR3 protein. The table has a few hundred thousand distinct CDR3 sequences, nearly 5% seen once. The sample's time point: patch test 1, 2 weeks after DPC sensitization. Described treatment: therapeutic diphenylcyclopropenone sensitization with weekly scalp DPC. The material sequenced was whole blood, taken in connection with sensitization to the hapten diphenylcyclopropenone (DPC). These receptors came from a woman in her forties or fifties with alopecia areata. Some clones in this sample may be carry-over from other donors' samples.

The chain uses TRBV25-1 and TRBJ2-7; D uncertain. Trimming removed 1 base from V and 7 bases from J, with 5 bases in between. From germline, CDR1 is MGHDK and CDR2 SYGVNS. The CDR3 length is 11 residues. Here the CDR3 DNA reads TGTGCCAGCAGTGAATCCGTGGAGCAGTACTTC. This gives the protein CASSESVEQYF.

In its sample, this clonotype was seen a few times. This chain links TRBV13 with TRBJ2-3; no reliable D call. The CDR3 runs 14 residues. The germline V gene has CDR1 PRHDT and CDR2 FYEKMQ (reference sequence). Trimming removed 0 bases from V and 4 bases from J, with 8 bases in between. The CDR3 reads CASSLGPAADTQYF. The CDR3 coding sequence is TGTGCCAGCAGCTTAGGTCCAGCCGCAGATACGCAGTATTTT.

This clonotype was recorded a few times. The chain links TRBV11-2 to TRBJ2-3; TRBD2 is a possible D gene (6 bases). Trimming stripped 4 bases from V and 0 bases from J, with 14 bases between. The CDR3 has 16 residues. The V gene's germline CDR1 is SGHAT and CDR2 FQNNGV. The CDR3 region has the DNA TGTGCCAGCAGCTGGGGGGAGAGTTATAGCACAGATACGCAGTATTTT. Protein sequence: CASSWGESYSTDTQYF.

The rearrangement uses TRBV6-5 and TRBJ2-5, with TRBD2 matching 9 bases. V shed 4 bases and J 5 bases; nucleotides not matched to a gene: 5. The germline V gene encodes CDR1 MNHEY and CDR2 SVGAGI. CDR3 length equals 14 residues. The CDR3 here is CASSSPAGGETQYF. The CDR3 nucleotides are TGTGCCAGCAGTTCCCCGGCGGGGGGGGAGACCCAGTACTTC.